A single sample is the source of the 26 T cell receptor beta chains below, sequenced in a study of a mutant IDH1 vaccine in newly diagnosed glioma. Antigens of these TCRs are unknown. The time point was: week 23, last vaccination. What each vaccine dose contained was 300 ug of mutant IDH1 20-mer peptide, accompanied by topical imiquimod. Repertoires were generated with immunoSEQ multiplex PCR, while TCRdb's copy carries only in-frame clones and drops some. The sample holds roughly 30,000 clones, 82% seen once. The sample in question was PBMCs, obtained from a glioma patient whose treatment included an IDH1 peptide vaccine. The receptors stem from a young woman with glioma.

This chain joins TRBV25-1 and TRBJ2-1; D is perhaps TRBD1 or TRBD2 (5 bases each). Germline V gene data show CDR1 as MGHDK and CDR2 as SYGVNS. The V and J ends lost 3 bases and 8 bases respectively, with 17 bases between them. This CDR3 is built from 15 residues. The CDR3 bases are TGTGCCAGCAGTGATCCCACCGGGGCCATCTATGAGCAGTTCTTC. It yields the protein CASSDPTGAIYEQFF.

J is TRBJ1-3 and V is TRBV10-3; the match to TRBD1 covers 10 bases. CDR3 length: 14 amino acids. V gave up 11 bases and J gave up 2 bases; unmatched junction bases: 6. Germline V lookup: CDR1 ENHRY, CDR2 SYGVKD. CDR3 DNA: TGTGCCGCGTCCGGGACAGGGGCTGGAAACACCATATATTTT. Translation: CAASGTGAGNTIYF.

This clone was detected a few times. The chain employs TRBV7-8 and TRBJ1-2; D unclear. Trimming left V 7 bases short and J 0 bases short, with 18 bases between. The CDR3 is 16 residues long. Germline CDR1 reads SGHVS; CDR2 reads FQNEAQ. Here the CDR3 DNA reads TGTGCCAGCACCGCGGGGAGACTGTTAGCTAACTATGGCTACACCTTC. Protein sequence: CASTAGRLLANYGYTF.

The rearrangement joins TRBV4-2 to TRBJ1-5, with no clear D. The CDR3 runs 14 residues. V lost 3 bases and J lost 5, with 11 bases in between. Germline V lookup: CDR1 LGHNA, CDR2 YNFKEQ. The CDR3 DNA reads TGTGCCAGCAGCCAGAAACGACACCATCAGCCCCAGCATTTT. It translates to CASSQKRHHQPQHF.

This chain uses TRBV5-1 with TRBJ2-3; the D gene is possibly TRBD1 (6 bases). The CDR3 is 14 residues long. CDR1 is SGHRS, CDR2 YFSETQ, per germline. The V end lost 3 bases, the J end lost 2 bases, and 10 bases lay between the germline ends. CDR3 sequence (DNA): TGCGCCAGCAGCTATGGACAGTCCACAGATACGCAGTATTTT. It specifies CASSYGQSTDTQYF.

This chain uses TRBV6-6 with TRBJ1-4; 8 bases match TRBD1. Trimming took 6 bases from V and 3 from J; bases not matched to a gene: 0. The CDR3 loop spans 13 amino acids. The V gene's germline CDR1 is MNHNY and CDR2 SVGAGI (reference sequence). The CDR3 region is CASRQGANEKLFF. CDR3 bases: TGTGCCAGCAGACAGGGGGCTAATGAAAAACTGTTTTTT.

In DNA form, the CDR3 reads TGTGCCAGCAGCCCCCCGGGGGACGAGCAGTACTTC. It translates to CASSPPGDEQYF. The chain links TRBV13 to TRBJ2-7; tentatively, D is TRBD2 (6 bases). The CDR3 is 12 residues long. Germline assignment: CDR1 PRHDT and CDR2 FYEKMQ (reference sequence). V lost 5 bases, J lost 5 bases, and 10 bases lay in between.

This chain joins TRBV4-3 and TRBJ2-3; 15 nucleotides agree with TRBD2. The CDR3 runs to 16 residues. Germline V CDR1 and CDR2: LGHNA, YSLEER. J lost 15 bases, V lost 1 base, and 11 bases had no gene match. The CDR3 region is CASSQVYGTSGGPSYF. The CDR3 coding sequence is TGCGCCAGCAGCCAAGTCTATGGGACTAGCGGGGGGCCATCCTATTTT.

This sequence joins TRBV5-6 and TRBJ1-2; D is unclear. Deletions cut 5 bases from V and 3 bases from J, with 14 bases between. Germline V lookup: CDR1 SGHDT, CDR2 YYEEEE. The length of the CDR3 is 14 residues. The CDR3 nucleotides read TGTGCCAGCAGTCCTCCCGCCGGGGACTATGGCTACACCTTC. This gives the protein CASSPPAGDYGYTF. The whole variable domain, filled in from reference TRBV5-6 and TRBJ1-2, reads DAGVTQSPTHLIKTRGQQVTLRCSPKSGHDTVSWYQQALGQGPQFIFQYYEEEERQRGNFPDRFSGHQFPNYSSELNVNALLLGDSALYLCASSPPAGDYGYTFGSGTRLTVV.

There are a few counts of this clone. The gene calls are TRBV5-1 and TRBJ1-2; D not resolved. CDR3 length equals 15 residues. Germline CDR1 SGHRS, CDR2 YFSETQ. Trimming stripped 0 bases from V and 8 bases from J, with 17 bases between. This CDR3 is CASSLEAAAPGGYTF. The CDR3 DNA is TGCGCCAGCAGCTTGGAGGCAGCCGCCCCCGGGGGCTACACCTTC.

The rearrangement uses TRBV9 and TRBJ2-3; D not certain. The CDR3 covers 15 residues. Germline values: CDR1 SGDLS, CDR2 YYNGEE. V lost 3 bases, J lost 2 bases, and 13 bases lay in between. CDR3 in DNA: TGTGCCAGCAGCGCCCTGCTGGGTCACACAGATACGCAGTATTTT. Encoded protein: CASSALLGHTDTQYF.

This clone was seen a single time. This rearrangement joins TRBV9 to TRBJ1-1; D call uncertain. The CDR3 is 13 residues long. Germline CDR1 reads SGDLS; CDR2 reads YYNGEE. Trimming removed 6 bases from V and 7 bases from J, with 16 bases in between. The chain's CDR3 is CASIPWSGREAFF. The CDR3 DNA is TGTGCCAGCATCCCATGGAGCGGGCGTGAAGCTTTCTTT.

This chain links TRBV13 with TRBJ2-1, with D possibly matching TRBD1 (5 bases). V was cut by 5 bases and J by 7 bases, with 9 bases left in between. This CDR3 region has 12 residues. The germline V gene encodes CDR1 PRHDT and CDR2 FYEKMQ (reference sequence). CDR3 in amino acids: CASSPTVNEQFF. In DNA, the CDR3 is TGTGCCAGCAGCCCGACAGTAAATGAGCAGTTCTTC.

This clone appeared a few times. The chain couples TRBV7-2 to TRBJ1-2, with D possibly TRBD1 on 6 matching bases. This CDR3 contains 15 residues. The germline V gene encodes CDR1 SGHTA and CDR2 FQGNSA. Trimming removed 4 bases at V and 9 bases at J, with 21 bases between. In DNA form, the CDR3 reads TGTGCCAGCAGCTCACAGGGTAGGGGAGCGTTTCGCTACACCTTC. Amino acid sequence: CASSSQGRGAFRYTF.

The J gene is TRBJ2-7, the V gene TRBV6-1; TRBD1 agrees at 9 bases. The V gene's germline CDR1 is MNHNS and CDR2 SASEGT. This CDR3 region has 16 residues. Unmatched junction bases numbered 6, after V lost 3 bases and J lost 0 bases. CDR3 bases: TGTGCCAGCAGTGAGGGACAGGGAACCGTCTCCTACGAGCAGTACTTC. Translating it yields CASSEGQGTVSYEQYF.

The chain links TRBV6-5 to TRBJ1-2; TRBD1 aligns across 9 bases. CDR1 MNHEY and CDR2 SVGAGI come from the germline V gene. The ends lost 5 bases at V and 2 bases at J; junction bases unmatched: 3. This CDR3 spans 14 amino acids. Here the CDR3 reads CASSPGTGNYGYTF. The CDR3 nucleotides read TGTGCCAGCAGTCCCGGGACAGGGAACTATGGCTACACCTTC.

The chain combines TRBV30 with TRBJ2-5; weak D call: TRBD1 (6 bases). Between the trimmed V and J ends, which lost 0 bases and 4 bases, there was a span of 15 bases. The CDR3 sequence is 15 residues long. Germline V gives CDR1 GTSNPN, CDR2 SVGIG (reference sequence). Here the CDR3 reads CAWSVRRGMAETQYF. The CDR3 region has the DNA TGTGCCTGGAGTGTACGCAGGGGAATGGCAGAGACCCAGTACTTC.

The chain recombines TRBV5-1 with TRBJ1-3; D unresolved. Germline V CDR1 and CDR2: SGHRS, YFSETQ. The CDR3 contains 17 residues. Trimming cost V 4 bases and J 0 bases, with 17 bases left between them. Written as DNA, the CDR3 is TGCGCCAGCAGCGACCGGGTCTCTGCGTACTCTGGAAACACCATATATTTT. Protein: CASSDRVSAYSGNTIYF.

The genes are TRBV7-9 and TRBJ1-1, with D maybe TRBD1 (5 bases). The V end lost 2 bases, the J end lost 0 bases, and 10 bases lay between the germline ends. This CDR3 is built from 15 residues. In germline, CDR1 is SEHNR, CDR2 FQNEAQ (reference sequence). The DNA for the CDR3 is TGTGCCAGCAGCTTAATCGACAGACTGAACACTGAAGCTTTCTTT. This gives the protein CASSLIDRLNTEAFF.

The chain joins TRBV5-1 to TRBJ2-1, with TRBD2 identical over 7 bases. V shed 0 bases, J shed 6 bases, and the junction held 12 bases outside the gene matches. Germline V gives CDR1 SGHRS, CDR2 YFSETQ. The CDR3 extends over 17 amino acids. The CDR3: CASSLGTLAETVNEQFF. The CDR3 region has the DNA TGCGCCAGCAGCTTGGGAACCCTAGCGGAGACGGTCAATGAGCAGTTCTTC.

The V and J genes are TRBV9 and TRBJ1-6; no clear D gene. CDR1 is SGDLS and CDR2 is YYNGEE in the germline V gene. Trimming left V 3 bases short and J 10 bases short, with 11 bases between. The CDR3 is made up of 13 amino acids. Here the CDR3 DNA reads TGTGCCAGCAGCGCTCTTAGCTCGTCACCCCTCCACTTT. Protein product: CASSALSSSPLHF.

V usage is TRBV5-4 and J usage is TRBJ2-5; D might be TRBD1 (6 bases). Deletions cut 0 bases from V and 1 base from J, with 10 bases between. The CDR3 contains 15 residues. CDR1 and CDR2 from the germline V gene are SGHNT and YYREEE (reference sequence). CDR3 nucleotide sequence: TGTGCCAGCAGCTTGGACAGGGTTTCCCAAGAGACCCAGTACTTC. Its translation: CASSLDRVSQETQYF.

The chain has TRBV20-1 and TRBJ1-2, with a tentative D call TRBD1 (5 bases). CDR1 DFQATT and CDR2 SNEGSKA come from the germline V gene (reference sequence). The CDR3 is made up of 11 amino acids. The V gene lost 6 bases and the J gene lost 8 bases, with 13 bases spanning the gap. This CDR3 reads CSAIRTFGYTF. As DNA, the CDR3 is TGCAGTGCCATCCGGACATTCGGCTACACCTTC.

CDR3 nucleotides: TGTGCCAGCAGCTACGAGTGGTCTGGGGGAGTGAGGTCCTACGAGCAGTACTTC. This encodes CASSYEWSGGVRSYEQYF. The chain uses TRBV11-2 and TRBJ2-7; D could derive from TRBD1 or TRBD2 (5 bases each). Germline lookup yields CDR1 SGHAT and CDR2 FQNNGV. The V and J ends lost 4 bases and 1 base respectively, with 23 bases between them. There are 18 residues in the CDR3.

The gene calls are TRBV9 and TRBJ1-1; no reliable D call. This CDR3 spans 16 amino acids. The V gene's germline CDR1 is SGDLS and CDR2 YYNGEE. V dropped 0 bases and J dropped 0 bases, with 12 bases sitting between them. CDR3 nucleotide sequence: TGTGCCAGCAGCGTAGCTCTAGGACGGATGAACACTGAAGCTTTCTTT. Protein sequence: CASSVALGRMNTEAFF.

This clone was observed a single time. The chain links TRBV19 to TRBJ2-7; either TRBD1 or TRBD2 may fit D (5 bases each). Germline assignment: CDR1 LNHDA and CDR2 SQIVND (reference sequence). The CDR3 loop spans 12 amino acids. Trimming left V 7 bases short and J 1 base short, with 8 bases between. The CDR3 DNA reads as TGTGCCAGTATGGGGGTGTCCTACGAGCAGTACTTC. Translated: CASMGVSYEQYF.